These T cell receptor beta chains were read from a single sample in a study of shared clonotypes between healthy human individuals. This table comes from immunoSEQ multiplex PCR, and its TCRdb copy is limited to in-frame clones, with some not included. The data show over a million clones, with about 75% seen just once and about 1.5% held by the top ten. Source material: memory CD4+ T cells sorted from blood. These receptors were collected from a man aged 18 to 29 in good health. The CDR3 runs from the conserved cysteine through the conserved F or W. The D gene is left open where the match is weak. Some rows have no size entry. The others give once, few or many, or a class for an expanded clone.

J gene,clone size,V gene,D gene,CDR3 DNA,CDR3 protein
TRBJ2-3,NA,TRBV30,TRBD2,TGTGCCTGGAGTGTAGTAGCGGGATTCACAGATACGCAGTATTTT,CAWSVVAGFTDTQYF
TRBJ2-5,NA,TRBV7-2,NA,TGTGCCAGCAGCCGGGACATCCGGGTCGAAGAGACCCAGTACTTC,CASSRDIRVEETQYF
TRBJ1-1,NA,TRBV19,NA,TGTGCCAGTAGTACCTCTTGGGCGTCGAACACTGAAGCTTTCTTT,CASSTSWASNTEAFF
TRBJ1-4,NA,TRBV5-6,TRBD1,TGTGCCAGCAGCTCCATAGGCAGGGGGCTAACTAATGAAAAACTGTTTTTT,CASSSIGRGLTNEKLFF
TRBJ1-2,NA,TRBV5-4,NA,TGTGCCAGCAGCCTCCAGACCTATGGCTACACCTTC,CASSLQTYGYTF
TRBJ2-2,NA,TRBV29-1,NA,TGCAGCGTGGTGACGCGCCGGGGCGGGGAGCTGTTTTTT,CSVVTRRGGELFF
TRBJ2-2,NA,TRBV10-3,TRBD1,TGTGCCATCAGTCAGGGGGCCGGGGAGCTGTTTTTT,CAISQGAGELFF
TRBJ2-7,NA,TRBV29-1,NA,TGCAGCGTTGTGGATACTTCCTACGAGCAGTACTTC,CSVVDTSYEQYF
TRBJ2-7,few,TRBV5-6,TRBD2,TGTGCCAGCAGAGCGAGCGGGAGTTCCTACGAGCAGTACTTC,CASRASGSSYEQYF
TRBJ2-3,NA,TRBV10-2,TRBD2,TGCGCCAGCAGTGTGACTAGCGGGGGGTCCACACGAGATACGCAGTATTTT,CASSVTSGGSTRDTQYF
TRBJ1-6,NA,TRBV5-4,TRBD1,TGTGCCAGCAGCCAGGACAGGGGGAATTCACCCCTCCACTTT,CASSQDRGNSPLHF
TRBJ2-3,NA,TRBV5-4,NA,TGTGCCAGCAGCTTGACCCACACAGATACGCAGTATTTT,CASSLTHTDTQYF
TRBJ2-7,NA,TRBV28,NA,TGTGCCAGCAGGACCTACGAGCAGTACTTC,CASRTYEQYF
TRBJ1-1,NA,TRBV27,TRBD1,TGTGCCAGCAGTTTATTAGGGACAGGGTTAGCTTTCTTT,CASSLLGTGLAFF
TRBJ1-3,NA,TRBV5-5,NA,TGTGCCAGCAGCTTAGAGGGGGGCTCTGGAAACACCATATATTTT,CASSLEGGSGNTIYF
TRBJ2-2,few,TRBV5-4,NA,TGTGCCAGCAGCTTGGCGTCCCGGAACACCGGGGAGCTGTTTTTT,CASSLASRNTGELFF
TRBJ1-4,NA,TRBV5-1,TRBD1,TGCGCCAGCAGACCACAGGGGAATGAAAAACTGTTTTTT,CASRPQGNEKLFF
TRBJ1-4,NA,TRBV29-1,NA,TGCAGCGTGGACGGGGGAACTAATGAAAAACTGTTTTTT,CSVDGGTNEKLFF
TRBJ2-2,NA,TRBV7-6,TRBD2,TGTGCCAGCAGCTTAGAGAGGGTGATACTAGCGGGGAACACCGGGGAGCTGTTTTTT,CASSLERVILAGNTGELFF
TRBJ1-5,NA,TRBV2,NA,TGTGCCAGCTCTGGCCGAACGGTCCTAAGCCTAGTTAGCAATCAGCCCCAGCATTTT,CASSGRTVLSLVSNQPQHF
TRBJ1-2,NA,TRBV2,TRBD1,TGTGCCAGCAGACCCGGGGGGACAGGGCAAGGCTACACCTTC,CASRPGGTGQGYTF
TRBJ2-1,NA,TRBV5-1,NA,TGCGCCAGCAGCTTTTCTCCTGAAAGACAGTTCTTC,CASSFSPERQFF
TRBJ2-7,NA,TRBV5-4,TRBD2,TGTGCCAGCAGCTTGGCGGGACTAGTAGGGAGTCACTACGAGCAGTACTTC,CASSLAGLVGSHYEQYF
TRBJ2-5,many,TRBV18,NA,TGTGCCAGCTCACCAGTGGTTGGGGAGACCCAGTACTTC,CASSPVVGETQYF
TRBJ1-5,few,TRBV5-8,TRBD1,TGTGCCAGCAGCTTGGGGACAGGGGTTCGCAATCAGCCCCAGCATTTT,CASSLGTGVRNQPQHF
TRBJ1-1,NA,TRBV7-9,NA,TGTGCCAGCAGCTTATCCTCGAACACTGAAGCTTTCTTT,CASSLSSNTEAFF
TRBJ1-1,few,TRBV25-1,NA,TGTGCCAGCAGATCACAGGGAAACACTGAAGCTTTCTTT,CASRSQGNTEAFF
TRBJ2-7,NA,TRBV6-6,NA,TGTGCCAGCAGTTACGGCGGACAGTCCTACGAGCAGTACTTC,CASSYGGQSYEQYF
TRBJ2-7,NA,TRBV2,NA,TGTGCCAGCAGACGGGACATACTATTCTCCTACGAGCAGTACTTC,CASRRDILFSYEQYF
TRBJ1-3,NA,TRBV5-4,TRBD1,TGTGCCAGCAGCTTGGGGACAGGATCTGGAAACACCATATATTTT,CASSLGTGSGNTIYF
TRBJ2-2,NA,TRBV5-1,NA,TGCGCCAGCAGCCCTCGGGACTCCTACACCGGGGAGCTGTTTTTT,CASSPRDSYTGELFF
TRBJ2-7,once,TRBV5-1,NA,TGCGCCAGCAGCTTGACTGTATACCAGGGCGCGGCCTACGAGCAGTACTTC,CASSLTVYQGAAYEQYF
TRBJ1-4,once,TRBV2,TRBD1,TGTGCCAGCAGTCCGGGACAGGGAGATGAAAAACTGTTTTTT,CASSPGQGDEKLFF
TRBJ2-2,NA,TRBV18,NA,TGTGCCAGCTCTCGGGACTTTAACACCGGGGAGCTGTTTTTT,CASSRDFNTGELFF
TRBJ1-2,NA,TRBV7-9,TRBD1,TGTGCCAGCAGCCGAGGGACAGGCGACTATGGCTACACCTTC,CASSRGTGDYGYTF
TRBJ2-5,NA,TRBV2,NA,TGTGCCAGCAATTCGGACCAAGAGACCCAGTACTTC,CASNSDQETQYF
TRBJ2-3,NA,TRBV5-1,NA,TGCGCCAGCAGCTTGGCTGCGACAGATACGCAGTATTTT,CASSLAATDTQYF
TRBJ1-2,NA,TRBV5-4,TRBD1,TGTGCCAGCAGTCCCGGGACAGGGAGTCCCTCTAACTATGGCTACACCTTC,CASSPGTGSPSNYGYTF
TRBJ2-7,once,TRBV9,TRBD1,TGTGCCAGCAGCGTATCAGGACAGGGAACTTCCGAGCAGTACTTC,CASSVSGQGTSEQYF
TRBJ1-5,NA,TRBV5-1,NA,TGCGCCAGCAGCTTGGACTCGGGGGAAGGTCAGCCCCAGCATTTT,CASSLDSGEGQPQHF
TRBJ1-4,once,TRBV6-1,NA,TGTGCCAGCAGTGAACGAAAGGCTGCAACTAATGAAAAACTGTTTTTT,CASSERKAATNEKLFF
TRBJ1-1,once,TRBV5-6,NA,TGTGCCAGCAGCTTAGGTGGAGGCGGCACTGAAGCTTTCTTT,CASSLGGGGTEAFF
TRBJ2-2,NA,TRBV11-2,TRBD1,TGTGCCAGCAGCTTAGGACAGGGCGGCCCGAACACCGGGGAGCTGTTTTTT,CASSLGQGGPNTGELFF
TRBJ1-5,NA,TRBV9,NA,TGTGCCAGCAGCGTAGACGACAGGATGCAGCCCCAGCATTTT,CASSVDDRMQPQHF
TRBJ2-5,NA,TRBV5-1,TRBD1,TGCGCCAGCAGCTTGGGACAGGGGCTCCAAGAGACCCAGTACTTC,CASSLGQGLQETQYF
TRBJ2-1,once,TRBV7-3,NA,TGTGCCAGCAGCTTAGGGGGGACCCCAAATGAGCAGTTCTTC,CASSLGGTPNEQFF